What follows are 18 T cell receptor beta chains derived from one specimen sequenced in a study of T cells in Graves' hyperthyroidism and ophthalmopathy. The TCR beta CDR3 regions underwent amplification using RNA transcripts as the source. Carried out on the TCR CDR3, a first-round RT-PCR used the HTBI primer set. From the multiplex PCR reads, TCRdb called clonotypes with MiXCR, one entry per CDR3 protein. Among roughly 290,000 distinct CDR3 sequences listed, approximately 14% were seen once. Sequenced input: blood. The receptors come from a woman aged 40 to 55 with Graves' hyperthyroidism.

At least ten counts were recorded for this clonotype. The chain couples TRBV11-3 to TRBJ1-2; 11 bases match TRBD1. There are 13 residues in the CDR3. Germline CDR1 SGHNT, CDR2 YENEEA. J was trimmed by 7 bases and V by 6 bases; bases with no gene match: 4. CDR3 sequence: CASSWTGGVGYTF. The CDR3 region has the DNA TGTGCCAGCAGTTGGACAGGGGGCGTTGGCTACACCTTC.

This clonotype turned up a few times. The gene calls are TRBV14 and TRBJ2-5; weak D call: TRBD1 (6 bases). In germline, CDR1 is SGHDN, CDR2 FVKESK. The CDR3 is 17 residues long. Trimming took 3 bases from V and 0 from J, leaving 17 bases between them. CDR3 region: CASSQFTGSSHQETQYF. CDR3 sequence (DNA): TGTGCCAGCAGCCAGTTCACAGGGTCGTCCCACCAAGAGACCCAGTACTTC. Using reference TRBV14 and TRBJ2-5 for the parts outside the CDR3, the full variable domain is EAGVTQFPSHSVIEKGQTVTLRCDPISGHDNLYWYRRVMGKEIKFLLHFVKESKQDESGMPNNRFLAERTGGTYSTLKVQPAELEDSGVYFCASSQFTGSSHQETQYFGPGTRLLVL.

This clonotype has a count of ten or more. V usage is TRBV29-1 and J usage is TRBJ1-1, with D possibly TRBD1 on 5 matching bases. Germline V gives CDR1 SQVTM, CDR2 ANQGSEA. This CDR3 region has 13 residues. V was pared by 3 bases and J by 7 bases, with 15 bases between. The CDR3 loop is CSVERQGYGEAFF. The DNA for the CDR3 is TGCAGCGTTGAGCGCCAGGGATATGGTGAAGCTTTCTTT.

The CDR3, as DNA: TGTGCCAGCAGCGCACCGGGAAAAAAAAGTTCCTACGAGCAGTACTTC. Protein product: CASSAPGKKSSYEQYF. V usage is TRBV7-8 and J usage is TRBJ2-7, with D maybe TRBD2 (5 bases). The CDR3 extends over 16 amino acids. Germline CDR1 and CDR2: SGHVS and FQNEAQ. The ends were cut back, 5 bases at V and 1 base at J, with 18 bases in the middle. Variable domain in full (rest from reference TRBV7-8 and TRBJ2-7): GAGVSQSPRYKVAKRGQDVALRCDPISGHVSLFWYQQALGQGPEFLTYFQNEAQLDKSGLPSDRFFAERPEGSVSTLKIQRTQQEDSAVYLCASSAPGKKSSYEQYFGPGTRLTVT.

This clonotype showed up many times. The chain uses TRBV20-1 and TRBJ2-3; D is ambiguous. The germline CDR1 and CDR2 sequences are DFQATT and SNEGSKA (reference sequence). CDR3 size: 14 residues. V lost 5 bases and J 0 bases, leaving 12 bases between the germline ends. CDR3 sequence: CSAPGLGSTDTQYF. The CDR3 bases are TGCAGTGCTCCCGGGTTGGGGAGCACAGATACGCAGTATTTT.

At least ten counts were recorded for this clonotype. As DNA, the CDR3 is TGTGCCAGCAGTTTAACTAGCGGTACAACCTACGAGCAGTACTTC. Translation: CASSLTSGTTYEQYF. J is TRBJ2-7 and V is TRBV27; 8 positions match TRBD2. This CDR3 is 15 amino acids long. V trimming: 2 bases; J trimming: 2 bases; junction bases outside the gene matches: 5. Germline V CDR1 and CDR2: MNHEY, SMNVEV (reference sequence).

This clonotype has a count of ten or more. This chain connects TRBV6-1 to TRBJ2-1, with D perhaps being TRBD1 or TRBD2 (5 bases each). V was pared by 6 bases and J by 0 bases, with 30 bases between. Looked up from germline, CDR1 is MNHNS and CDR2 is SASEGT. The CDR3 is 21 residues long. The CDR3 protein is CASSQPGGPEETFSSYNEQFF. The CDR3 DNA is TGTGCCAGCAGCCAACCTGGGGGACCGGAGGAAACCTTTAGCTCCTACAATGAGCAGTTCTTC.

This clonotype has more than one count but fewer than ten. The rearrangement uses TRBV29-1 and TRBJ2-5, with D uncertain. Germline CDR1 is SQVTM and CDR2 is ANQGSEA. The CDR3 has 15 amino acids. Trimming cost V 0 bases and J 4 bases, with 15 bases left between them. The CDR3 loop reads CSVEEAPQQLETQYF. CDR3 nucleotide sequence: TGCAGCGTTGAAGAGGCCCCACAGCAGTTAGAGACCCAGTACTTC.

This clonotype was observed a handful of times. A clone one base away is much larger, so this may be a read error. This chain connects TRBV6-2 or TRBV6-3 to TRBJ2-5; the D gene is possibly TRBD2 (6 bases). The CDR3 has 14 amino acids. CDR1 is MNHEY, CDR2 SVGEGT, per germline. CDR3 region: CASSVRRGQGTQYF. CDR3 sequence (DNA): TGTGCCAGCAGTGTCAGGAGGGGCCAAGGGACCCAGTACTTC.

This clonotype was counted many times. The chain employs TRBV2 and TRBJ2-3; possible D gene TRBD2, 5 bases. The CDR3 is 13 residues long. V gave up 3 bases and J gave up 2 bases, with 6 bases separating them. The germline V gene has CDR1 SNHLY and CDR2 FYNNEI. The CDR3 loop is CASSDDYTDTQYF. The CDR3 region has the DNA TGTGCCAGCAGTGATGACTACACAGATACGCAGTATTTT.

There are many counts of this clonotype. The chain carries TRBV28 and TRBJ2-7; either TRBD1 or TRBD2 may supply D (5 bases each). CDR3 length: 16 residues. Trimming pared 4 bases from V and 0 bases from J, leaving 16 bases between. In germline, CDR1 is MDHEN, CDR2 SYDVKM. The CDR3: CASSSSDGTLSYEQYF. CDR3 DNA: TGTGCCAGCAGTTCCTCCGACGGGACGCTCTCCTACGAGCAGTACTTC.

V gene TRBV12-3 or TRBV12-4 combines with J gene TRBJ2-2, with D perhaps TRBD2 (5 bases). The V end lost 7 bases, the J end lost 4 bases, and 13 bases lay between the germline ends. The CDR3 loop spans 14 amino acids. The CDR3 spells CASIPGGLTGELFF. CDR3 sequence (DNA): TGTGCCAGCATACCCGGAGGTCTCACCGGGGAGCTGTTTTTT.

The V call is TRBV6-1, the J call TRBJ2-1; D gene uncertain. The CDR3 is made up of 13 amino acids. The germline CDR1 and CDR2 sequences are MNHNS and SASEGT. Trimming shortened V by 6 bases and J by 4 bases, and 10 bases separated the two germline ends. For the CDR3, the DNA is TGTGCCAGCAGGACCGGGCCTTACAATGAGCAGTTCTTC. This gives the protein CASRTGPYNEQFF.

This clonotype was observed a handful of times. This chain connects TRBV20-1 to TRBJ2-6; 9 nucleotides agree with TRBD2. Germline V lookup: CDR1 DFQATT, CDR2 SNEGSKA (reference sequence). V lost 7 bases and J lost 0; bases outside the gene matches: 10. This CDR3 is built from 17 residues. The CDR3 DNA sequence: TGCAGTGTCACACAAGGGACTAGCTCCTCTGGGGCCAACGTCCTGACTTTC. Translated, it gives CSVTQGTSSSGANVLTF.

In this sample, this clonotype turned up many times. The chain joins TRBV12-3 or TRBV12-4 to TRBJ1-2; D is unclear. This CDR3 has 14 residues. Trimming took 6 bases from V and 4 from J, leaving 15 bases between them. CDR3 nucleotide sequence: TGTGCCAGCAGCCGGACGGACCTGGGCTATGGCTACACCTTC. Translating it yields CASSRTDLGYGYTF.

Note on this clonotype: It may be a read error: a sequence one base away is much more abundant. J is TRBJ2-2 and V is TRBV5-4, with D hard to call. The CDR3 has 14 amino acids. The germline CDR1 and CDR2 sequences are SGHNT and YYREEE (reference sequence). V lost 2 bases and J lost 4, with 9 bases in between. The chain's CDR3 is CASSFSSLTGELFF. CDR3 coding DNA: TGTGCCAGCAGCTTTTCCTCGCTCACCGGGGAGCTGTTTTTT.

This clonotype was recorded at least ten times. The rearrangement uses TRBV20-1 and TRBJ1-1; 9 nucleotides align to TRBD1. V was clipped by 3 bases and J by 5 bases; unmatched bases: 7. Germline values: CDR1 DFQATT, CDR2 SNEGSKA (reference sequence). The CDR3 has 14 residues. The CDR3 spells CSARGTGSWTEAFF. The CDR3 coding sequence is TGCAGTGCTAGGGGGACAGGGAGTTGGACTGAAGCTTTCTTT.

This clonotype appeared a few times. This chain links TRBV6-1 with TRBJ1-5; no clear D gene. The CDR3 spans 13 residues. The V gene lost 8 bases and the J gene lost 3 bases, with 11 bases spanning the gap. Germline V gene sequence: CDR1 MNHNS, CDR2 SASEGT. CDR3 nucleotides: TGTGCCAGCCGGATCAGGTCCAATCAGCCCCAGCATTTT. This translates into CASRIRSNQPQHF.